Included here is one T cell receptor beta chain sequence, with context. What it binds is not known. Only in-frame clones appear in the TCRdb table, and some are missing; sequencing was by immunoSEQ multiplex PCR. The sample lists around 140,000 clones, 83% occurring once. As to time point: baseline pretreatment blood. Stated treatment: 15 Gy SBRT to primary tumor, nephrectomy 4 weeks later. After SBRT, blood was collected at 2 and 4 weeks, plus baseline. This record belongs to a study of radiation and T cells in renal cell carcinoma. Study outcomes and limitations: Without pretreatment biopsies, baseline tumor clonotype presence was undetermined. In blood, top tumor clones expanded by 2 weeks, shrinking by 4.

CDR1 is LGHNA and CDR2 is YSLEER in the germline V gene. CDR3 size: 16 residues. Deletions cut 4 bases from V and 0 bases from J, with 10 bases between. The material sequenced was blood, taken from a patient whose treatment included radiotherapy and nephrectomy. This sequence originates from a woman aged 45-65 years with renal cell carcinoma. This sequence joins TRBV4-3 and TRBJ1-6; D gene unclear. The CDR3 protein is CASSLSRSSYNSPLHF. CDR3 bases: TGCGCCAGCAGCCTATCGAGAAGCTCCTATAATTCACCCCTCCACTTT.